This T cell receptor beta chain stems from a study of cytomegalovirus exposure and HLA in healthy donors. Regarding the study as a whole: A later analysis linked more than 15,000 TCR beta sequences to HLA alleles at 0.05 false discovery rate.

The CDR3 has 14 amino acids. CDR1 and CDR2 from the germline V gene are KGHSH and LQKENI. Losses at the gene ends were 5 bases for V and 7 bases for J; bases not matched to a gene: 8. The primer mix had 60 Vbeta and 13 Jbeta primers. Profiled with immunoSEQ multiplex PCR; TCRdb holds only in-frame clones, not every one. The sample carries about 160,000 clones, nearly 80% recorded once. Comment on this clone: What it recognizes is unknown.

The material sequenced was PBMCs. The chain combines TRBV18 with TRBJ2-7; 10 positions agree with TRBD1. This TCR came from a woman aged 45 to 65 in good health and CMV-seropositive. CDR3 residues: CASSTGTGALEQYF. In DNA, the CDR3 is TGTGCCAGCTCAACCGGGACAGGGGCCTTGGAGCAGTACTTC.